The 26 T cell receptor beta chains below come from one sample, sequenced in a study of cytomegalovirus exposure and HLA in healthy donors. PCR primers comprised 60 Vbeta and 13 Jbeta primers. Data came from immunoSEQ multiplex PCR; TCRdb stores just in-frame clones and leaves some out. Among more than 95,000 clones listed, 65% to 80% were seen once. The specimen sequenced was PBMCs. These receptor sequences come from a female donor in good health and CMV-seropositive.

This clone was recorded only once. The CDR3 sequence: CAWRDRESSYEQYF. Written as DNA, the CDR3 is TGTGCCTGGAGGGACAGGGAGAGCTCCTACGAGCAGTACTTC. The J gene is TRBJ2-7, the V gene TRBV30; 8 bases match TRBD1. The CDR3 runs to 14 residues. Germline CDR1 is GTSNPN and CDR2 is SVGIG (reference sequence). With 3 bases clipped from V and 0 bases from J, the junction kept 4 bases outside the gene matches.

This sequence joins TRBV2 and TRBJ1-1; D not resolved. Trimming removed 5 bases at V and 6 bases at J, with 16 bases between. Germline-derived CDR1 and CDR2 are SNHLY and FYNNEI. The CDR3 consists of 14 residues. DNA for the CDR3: TGTGCCAGCAGTCCACTTGCGGTAGCCCCTGAAGCTTTCTTT. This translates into CASSPLAVAPEAFF.

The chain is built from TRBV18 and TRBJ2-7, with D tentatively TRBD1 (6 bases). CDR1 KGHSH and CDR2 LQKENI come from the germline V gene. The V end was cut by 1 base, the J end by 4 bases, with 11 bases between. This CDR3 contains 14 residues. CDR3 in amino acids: CASSPLDSPYEQYF. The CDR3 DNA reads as TGTGCCAGCTCACCACTGGACAGTCCTTACGAGCAGTACTTC.

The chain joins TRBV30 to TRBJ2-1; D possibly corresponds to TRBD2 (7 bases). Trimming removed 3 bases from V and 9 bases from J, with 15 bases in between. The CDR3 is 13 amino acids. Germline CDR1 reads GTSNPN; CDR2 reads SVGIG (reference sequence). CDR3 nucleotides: TGTGCCTGGAGCGGGGGGCCAGCGGGTGAGCAGTTCTTC. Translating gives CAWSGGPAGEQFF.

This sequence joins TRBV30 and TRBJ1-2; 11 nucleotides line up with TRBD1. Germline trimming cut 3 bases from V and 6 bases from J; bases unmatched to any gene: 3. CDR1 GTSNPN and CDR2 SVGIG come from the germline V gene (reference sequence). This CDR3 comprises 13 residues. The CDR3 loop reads CAWRDRGLHGYTF. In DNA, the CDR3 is TGTGCCTGGAGGGACAGGGGGCTGCATGGCTACACCTTC.

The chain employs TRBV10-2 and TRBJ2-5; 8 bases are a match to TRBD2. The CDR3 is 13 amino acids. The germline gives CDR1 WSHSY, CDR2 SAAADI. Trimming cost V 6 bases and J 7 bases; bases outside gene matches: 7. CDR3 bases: TGCGCCAGCAGGGACGGGGGGGCAGTGACCCAGTACTTC. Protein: CASRDGGAVTQYF.

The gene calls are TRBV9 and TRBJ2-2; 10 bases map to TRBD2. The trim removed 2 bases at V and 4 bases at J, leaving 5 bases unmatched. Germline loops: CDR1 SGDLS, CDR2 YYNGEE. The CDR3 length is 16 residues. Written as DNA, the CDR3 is TGTGCCAGCAGCGTGTCTAGCGGGAGTGTCACCGGGGAGCTGTTTTTT. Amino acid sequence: CASSVSSGSVTGELFF.

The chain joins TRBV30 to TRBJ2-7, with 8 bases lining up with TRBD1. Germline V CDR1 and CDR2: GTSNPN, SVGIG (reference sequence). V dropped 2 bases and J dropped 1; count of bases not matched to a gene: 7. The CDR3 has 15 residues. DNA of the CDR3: TGTGCCTGGAGTTCTGGGACAGGTACTTCCTACGAGCAGTACTTC. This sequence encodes CAWSSGTGTSYEQYF.

The CDR3 sequence is CASTRGQAGAYEQYF. CDR3 nucleotide sequence: TGTGCCAGCACAAGGGGACAGGCGGGGGCTTACGAGCAGTACTTC. The genes are TRBV6-6 and TRBJ2-7; tentative D call: TRBD1 (8 bases). The CDR3 loop spans 15 amino acids. Trimming pared 7 bases from V and 4 bases from J, leaving 20 bases between. In germline, CDR1 is MNHNY, CDR2 SVGAGI (reference sequence).

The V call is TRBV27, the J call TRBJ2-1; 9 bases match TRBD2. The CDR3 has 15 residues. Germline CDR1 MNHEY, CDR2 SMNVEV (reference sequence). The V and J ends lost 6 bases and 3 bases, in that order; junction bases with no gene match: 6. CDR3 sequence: CASSSGTSFYNEQFF. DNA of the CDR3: TGTGCCAGCAGCTCCGGGACTAGCTTCTACAATGAGCAGTTCTTC.

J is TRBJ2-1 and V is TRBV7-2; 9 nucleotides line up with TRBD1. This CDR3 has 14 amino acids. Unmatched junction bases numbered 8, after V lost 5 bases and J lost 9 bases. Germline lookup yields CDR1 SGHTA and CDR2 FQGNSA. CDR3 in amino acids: CASSLDRGRGEQFF. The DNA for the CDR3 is TGTGCCAGCAGCCTGGACAGGGGCAGGGGTGAGCAGTTCTTC.

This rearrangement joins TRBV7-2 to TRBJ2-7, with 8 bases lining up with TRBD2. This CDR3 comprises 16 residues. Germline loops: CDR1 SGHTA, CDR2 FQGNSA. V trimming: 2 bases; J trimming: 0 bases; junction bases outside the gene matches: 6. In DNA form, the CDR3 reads TGTGCCAGCAGCTTATGGGAGCGGGAGCGCTCCTACGAGCAGTACTTC. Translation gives CASSLWERERSYEQYF.

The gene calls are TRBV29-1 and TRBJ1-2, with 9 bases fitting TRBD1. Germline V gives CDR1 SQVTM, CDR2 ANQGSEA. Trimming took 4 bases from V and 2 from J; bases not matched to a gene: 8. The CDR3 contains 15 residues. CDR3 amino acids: CSVVGTGRTNYGYTF. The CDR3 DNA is TGCAGCGTTGTTGGGACAGGGAGGACAAACTATGGCTACACCTTC. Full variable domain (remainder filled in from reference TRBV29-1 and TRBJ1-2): SAVISQKPSRDICQRGTSLTIQCQVDSQVTMMFWYRQQPGQSLTLIATANQGSEATYESGFVIDKFPISRPNLTFSTLTVSNMSPEDSSIYLCSVVGTGRTNYGYTFGSGTRLTVV.

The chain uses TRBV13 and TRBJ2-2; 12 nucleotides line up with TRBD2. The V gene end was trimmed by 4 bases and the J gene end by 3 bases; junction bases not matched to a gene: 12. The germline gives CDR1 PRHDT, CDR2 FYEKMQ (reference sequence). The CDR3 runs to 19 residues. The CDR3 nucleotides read TGTGCCAGCAGCTCCCGGACTAGCGGGAAACAACGGGACACCGGGGAGCTGTTTTTT. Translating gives CASSSRTSGKQRDTGELFF.

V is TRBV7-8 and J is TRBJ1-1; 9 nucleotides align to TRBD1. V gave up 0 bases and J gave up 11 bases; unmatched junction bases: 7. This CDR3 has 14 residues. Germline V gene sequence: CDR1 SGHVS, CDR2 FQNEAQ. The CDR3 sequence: CASSLADRGTGAFF. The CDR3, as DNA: TGTGCCAGCAGCTTAGCGGACAGGGGCACGGGGGCTTTCTTT.

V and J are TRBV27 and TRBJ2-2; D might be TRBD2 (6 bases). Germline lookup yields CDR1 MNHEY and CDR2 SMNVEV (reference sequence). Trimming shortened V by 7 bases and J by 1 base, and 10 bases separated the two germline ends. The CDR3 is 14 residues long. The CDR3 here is CASIRRGNTGELFF. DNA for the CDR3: TGTGCCAGCATCCGGCGGGGGAACACCGGGGAGCTGTTTTTT.

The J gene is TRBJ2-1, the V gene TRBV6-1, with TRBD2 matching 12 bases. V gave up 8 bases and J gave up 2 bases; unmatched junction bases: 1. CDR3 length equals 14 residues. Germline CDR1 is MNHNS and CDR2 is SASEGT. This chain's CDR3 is CASGTSGPYNEQFF. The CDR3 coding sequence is TGTGCCAGCGGGACTAGCGGGCCCTACAATGAGCAGTTCTTC.

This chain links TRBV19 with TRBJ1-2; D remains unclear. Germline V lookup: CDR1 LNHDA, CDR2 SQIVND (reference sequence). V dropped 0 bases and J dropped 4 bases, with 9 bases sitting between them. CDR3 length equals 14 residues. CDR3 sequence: CASSIDRGGYGYTF. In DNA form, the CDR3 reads TGTGCCAGTAGTATAGATCGAGGAGGCTATGGCTACACCTTC.

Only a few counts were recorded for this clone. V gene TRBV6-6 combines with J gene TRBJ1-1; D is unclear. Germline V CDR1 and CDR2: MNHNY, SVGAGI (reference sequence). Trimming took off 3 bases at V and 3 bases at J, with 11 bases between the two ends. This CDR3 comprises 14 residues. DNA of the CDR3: TGTGCCAGCAGTTATTTCCCCGGGGACACTGAAGCTTTCTTT. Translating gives CASSYFPGDTEAFF.

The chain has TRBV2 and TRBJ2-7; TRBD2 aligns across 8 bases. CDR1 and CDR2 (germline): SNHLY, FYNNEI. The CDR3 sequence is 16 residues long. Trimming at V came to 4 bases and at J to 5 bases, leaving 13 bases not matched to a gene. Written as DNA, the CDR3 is TGTGCCAGCAGTGCGGGTATAGCGGGGAATTCCAACGAGCAGTACTTC. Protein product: CASSAGIAGNSNEQYF.

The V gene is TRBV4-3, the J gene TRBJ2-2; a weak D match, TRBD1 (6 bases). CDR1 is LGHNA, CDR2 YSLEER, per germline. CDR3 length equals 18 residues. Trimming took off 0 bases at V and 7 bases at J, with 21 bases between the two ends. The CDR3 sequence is CASSQDYGAPGRGGELFF. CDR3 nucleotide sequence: TGCGCCAGCAGCCAAGATTACGGAGCGCCGGGCAGGGGCGGGGAGCTGTTTTTT.

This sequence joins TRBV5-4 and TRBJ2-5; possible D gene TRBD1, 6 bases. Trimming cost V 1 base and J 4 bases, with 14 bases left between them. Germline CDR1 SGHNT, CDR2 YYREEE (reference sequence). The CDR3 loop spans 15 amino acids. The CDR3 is CASSLFLQGIETQYF. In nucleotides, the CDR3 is TGTGCCAGCAGCTTGTTTTTGCAGGGGATAGAGACCCAGTACTTC.

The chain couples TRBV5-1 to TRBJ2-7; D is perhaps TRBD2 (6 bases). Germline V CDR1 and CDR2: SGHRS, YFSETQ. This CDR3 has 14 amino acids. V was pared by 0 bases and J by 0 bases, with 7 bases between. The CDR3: CASSLDGSSYEQYF. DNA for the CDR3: TGCGCCAGCAGCTTGGACGGGAGCTCCTACGAGCAGTACTTC.

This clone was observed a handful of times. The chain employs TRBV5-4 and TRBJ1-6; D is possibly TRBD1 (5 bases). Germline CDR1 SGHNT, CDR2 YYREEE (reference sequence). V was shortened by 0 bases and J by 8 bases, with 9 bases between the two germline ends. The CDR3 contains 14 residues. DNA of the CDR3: TGTGCCAGCAGCTTGGTCCAGGGTGATTCACCCCTCCACTTT. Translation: CASSLVQGDSPLHF.

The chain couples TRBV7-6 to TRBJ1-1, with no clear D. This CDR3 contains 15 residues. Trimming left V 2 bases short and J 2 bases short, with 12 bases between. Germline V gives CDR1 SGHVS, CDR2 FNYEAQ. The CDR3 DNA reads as TGTGCCAGCAGCTTAACGCCCGCGGTTAACACTGAAGCTTTCTTT. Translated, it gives CASSLTPAVNTEAFF.

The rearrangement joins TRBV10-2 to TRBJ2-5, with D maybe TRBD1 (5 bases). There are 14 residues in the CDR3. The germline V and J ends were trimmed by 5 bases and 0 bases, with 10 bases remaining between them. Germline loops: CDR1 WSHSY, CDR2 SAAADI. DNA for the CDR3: TGCGCCAGCAGTACAAGGGGCGACCAAGAGACCCAGTACTTC. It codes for CASSTRGDQETQYF.